These 27 T cell receptor beta chains came from one sample sequenced in a study of T cell repertoires in cytomegalovirus infection. No antigen is known for these receptors. In TCRdb, the reads were re-called with MiXCR into one record per CDR3 protein. In the table there are roughly 990,000 distinct CDR3 sequences, approximately 31% of which are singletons. The source material was cultured CD8+ T cells from PBMCs, sampled from culture after CMV antigen stimulation. The receptors stem from a human donor in good health (CMV status not recorded). Some clones in this sample may be carry-over from other donors' samples.

This clonotype appeared many times. The V and J genes are TRBV7-2 and TRBJ1-1; D call uncertain. Per the germline V gene, CDR1 is SGHTA and CDR2 is FQGNSA. V lost 1 base, J lost 1 base, and 10 bases lay in between. This CDR3 spans 15 amino acids. The CDR3 loop is CASSLDPVPNTEAFF. In DNA, the CDR3 is TGTGCCAGCAGCTTAGATCCGGTTCCGAACACTGAAGCTTTCTTT.

This clonotype occurred many times. The chain links TRBV12-3 or TRBV12-4 to TRBJ2-3; TRBD2 aligns across 10 bases. CDR3 size: 15 residues. The V segment lost 4 bases and the J segment 4 bases; nucleotides outside the gene matches: 5. CDR3 sequence reads: CASSYSGGGSDTQYF. CDR3 in DNA: TGTGCCAGCAGTTACAGCGGGGGGGGGTCAGATACGCAGTATTTT.

This clonotype was counted once. The chain has TRBV11-2 and TRBJ2-7; the D call may be TRBD1 or TRBD2 (6 bases each). This CDR3 spans 15 amino acids. Germline V CDR1 and CDR2: SGHAT, FQNNGV. V was clipped by 4 bases and J by 3 bases, with 16 bases between them. CDR3 sequence (DNA): TGTGCCAGCAGCTCCCCCATGGGGGGCGGCTACGAGCAGTACTTC. Its protein is CASSSPMGGGYEQYF.

V usage is TRBV7-8 and J usage is TRBJ2-7; 7 nucleotides match TRBD1. The germline CDR1 and CDR2 sequences are SGHVS and FQNEAQ. CDR3 length: 13 amino acids. J was trimmed by 2 bases and V by 7 bases; bases with no gene match: 5. CDR3 protein: CASTHRGPYEQYF. CDR3 coding DNA: TGTGCCAGCACCCACAGGGGACCCTACGAGCAGTACTTC.

Ten or more counts support this clonotype. The germline gene is not matched at one end of the junction; a read error may be the cause. J is TRBJ2-3 and V is TRBV5-1; 9 bases agree with TRBD2. The CDR3 is 15 amino acids. Germline CDR1 and CDR2: SGHRS and YFSETQ. The CDR3 sequence is CASSPRTSGTDTQYF. CDR3 bases: TGTGCCAGCAGCCCCCGGACTAGCGGCACAGATACGCAGTATTTT. The full variable domain, in which reference TRBV5-1 and TRBJ2-3 provide the parts outside the CDR3, is KAGVTQTPRYLIKTRGQQVTLSCSPISGHRSVSWYQQTPGQGLQFLFEYFSETQRNKGNFPGRFSGRQFSNSRSEMNVSTLELGDSALYLCASSPRTSGTDTQYFGPGTRLTVL.

This clonotype was found a few times. An end of the junction differs from the germline gene, which may be a read error. This sequence joins TRBV7-8 and TRBJ1-1; TRBD1 matches 7 bases. The CDR3 sequence is 14 residues long. CDR1 and CDR2 (germline): SGHVS, FQNEAQ. This CDR3 reads CASSLGVRGTEAFF. The CDR3 nucleotides read TGTGCCAGCAGTTTAGGTGTCAGGGGGACTGAAGCTTTCTTT.

This clonotype was counted only a few times. The rearrangement links TRBV19 to TRBJ1-1; 10 bases are a match to TRBD1. With V trimmed by 5 bases and J by 11 bases, 14 bases remained unmatched. Germline CDR1 LNHDA, CDR2 SQIVND (reference sequence). The CDR3 contains 15 residues. DNA of the CDR3: TGTGCCAGTAGTTCGACAGGGGGCTTTACCCTTGGGGCTTTCTTT. This translates into CASSSTGGFTLGAFF.

This chain joins TRBV6-1 and TRBJ2-3, with no clear D. Germline values: CDR1 MNHNS, CDR2 SASEGT. CDR3 length equals 14 residues. Trimming removed 6 bases from V and 0 bases from J, with 10 bases in between. This chain's CDR3 is CASRYRTSTDTQYF. The CDR3, as DNA: TGTGCCAGCAGGTACAGAACTAGCACAGATACGCAGTATTTT.

A word on this clonotype: As the CDR3 is not closed by the conserved phenylalanine or tryptophan, this likely results from a read error. This rearrangement joins TRBV7-8 to TRBJ2-1; D is undetermined. CDR1 is SGHVS and CDR2 is FQNEAQ in the germline V gene. The V end was cut by 0 bases, the J end by 8 bases, with 17 bases between. The CDR3 consists of 16 residues. The CDR3: CASSLAPVLVTDEQFL. The DNA of the CDR3 is TGTGCCAGCAGCTTAGCTCCGGTCCTCGTAACGGATGAGCAGTTCTTG.

J is TRBJ2-5 and V is TRBV12-3 or TRBV12-4, with TRBD2 as a possible D gene (5 bases). V was trimmed by 0 bases and J by 5 bases, leaving 16 bases between them. The CDR3 length is 16 residues. This CDR3 reads CASSLAFGVAAETQYF. The CDR3, as DNA: TGTGCCAGCAGTTTAGCGTTCGGGGTCGCGGCGGAGACCCAGTACTTC.

This clonotype was seen only a few times. The rearrangement joins TRBV7-9 to TRBJ2-7; D possibly uses TRBD1 or TRBD2 (7 bases each). Per the germline V gene, CDR1 is SEHNR and CDR2 is FQNEAQ (reference sequence). V lost 3 bases and J 5 bases, leaving 11 bases between the germline ends. This CDR3 comprises 13 residues. Here the CDR3 reads CASSLAGGDEQYV. The CDR3 DNA sequence: TGTGCCAGCAGCTTGGCAGGGGGGGACGAGCAGTACGTC.

This clonotype was observed at least ten times. One end of the junction does not line up with germline, which may come from a read error. J is TRBJ2-1 and V is TRBV7-7; D might be TRBD1 or TRBD2, each matching 6 bases. Germline loops: CDR1 SSHAT, CDR2 FNYEAQ (reference sequence). This CDR3 is 17 amino acids long. CDR3 sequence: CASSLASAGEASNEQFF. The DNA of the CDR3 is TGTGCTAGCAGCTTAGCGTCGGCAGGGGAGGCATCCAATGAGCAGTTCTTC.

This clonotype was found many times. The J gene is TRBJ2-5, the V gene TRBV5-1; D uncertain. Germline loops: CDR1 SGHRS, CDR2 YFSETQ. The CDR3 totals 13 residues. V lost 2 bases, J lost 3 bases, and 8 bases lay in between. For the CDR3, the DNA is TGCGCCAGCAGCTTTCTGGGGAAAGAGACCCAGTACTTC. This encodes CASSFLGKETQYF.

This chain links TRBV24-1 with TRBJ2-3; D is undetermined. Looked up from germline, CDR1 is KGHDR and CDR2 is SFDVKD. The CDR3 contains 14 residues. With 3 bases removed from V and 6 bases from J, the gap between germline ends came to 12 bases. The DNA of the CDR3 is TGTGCCACCAGTGATCCATCCCGTTTGGATACGCAGTATTTT. Protein: CATSDPSRLDTQYF.

This clonotype was seen only a few times. V and J are TRBV19 and TRBJ2-7; TRBD1 matches 10 bases. V lost 5 bases, J lost 6 bases, and 10 bases stayed unmatched. The CDR3 contains 15 residues. Germline lookup yields CDR1 LNHDA and CDR2 SQIVND (reference sequence). The CDR3 loop reads CASSPGTGEGGEQYF. The CDR3 region has the DNA TGTGCCAGTAGTCCTGGGACAGGGGAAGGGGGCGAGCAGTACTTC.

Many counts were recorded for this clonotype. The rearrangement links TRBV27 to TRBJ1-6; 7 bases are a match to TRBD1. Losses at the gene ends were 3 bases for V and 3 bases for J; bases not matched to a gene: 8. The germline V gene encodes CDR1 MNHEY and CDR2 SMNVEV (reference sequence). CDR3 length equals 17 residues. The CDR3 loop is CASSFIWAGGYNSPLHF. The CDR3 DNA sequence: TGTGCCAGCAGTTTTATATGGGCAGGGGGCTATAATTCACCCCTCCACTTT.

This clonotype occurred a few times. The CDR3 loop is CASSYSRWGTEAFF. DNA of the CDR3: TGTGCCAGCAGTTACTCCCGGTGGGGGACTGAAGCTTTCTTT. This chain links TRBV6-5 with TRBJ1-1; D might be TRBD1 (5 bases). Germline assignment: CDR1 MNHEY and CDR2 SVGAGI. V shed 0 bases and J shed 5 bases, with 10 bases lying between them. The CDR3 has 14 amino acids.

The rearrangement links TRBV10-3 to TRBJ2-7; D is tentatively TRBD1 or TRBD2 (7 bases each). Trimming took 6 bases from V and 7 from J, leaving 16 bases between them. There are 13 residues in the CDR3. CDR1 is ENHRY and CDR2 is SYGVKD in the germline V gene. In nucleotides, the CDR3 is TGTGCCATCAGAGGGCCCAGGGGGGGGGAGCAGTACGTC. Translated: CAIRGPRGGEQYV.

This clonotype appeared a few times. The CDR3 DNA follows: TGCGCCAGCAGTCGGACTAGCGGGGAGTTCTACAATGAGCAGTTCTTC. It specifies CASSRTSGEFYNEQFF. The chain couples TRBV10-2 to TRBJ2-1; the match to TRBD2 covers 12 bases. This CDR3 is built from 16 residues. CDR1 is WSHSY, CDR2 SAAADI, per germline. Trimming removed 5 bases from V and 3 bases from J; junction bases left unmatched: 5.

The chain recombines TRBV27 with TRBJ2-2; 11 bases map to TRBD2. Germline V CDR1 and CDR2: MNHEY, SMNVEV (reference sequence). V dropped 6 bases and J dropped 3; count of bases not matched to a gene: 9. The CDR3 loop spans 17 amino acids. The CDR3 region has the DNA TGTGCCAGCAGGGTAGCGGGGGGGCGAGGTCACACCGGGGAGCTGTTTTTT. This sequence encodes CASRVAGGRGHTGELFF.

There are many counts of this clonotype. This chain uses TRBV12-3 or TRBV12-4 with TRBJ2-1; no firm D call. V dropped 6 bases and J dropped 2 bases, with 14 bases sitting between them. The CDR3 contains 15 residues. CDR3 nucleotide sequence: TGTGCCAGCAGCCCCTCGGATTTCACCTACAATGAGCAGTTCTTC. It encodes CASSPSDFTYNEQFF.

A few counts support this clonotype. This chain links TRBV24-1 with TRBJ2-3, with D tentatively TRBD1 or TRBD2 (5 bases each). Trimming took 0 bases from V and 6 from J, leaving 9 bases between them. CDR1 is KGHDR, CDR2 SFDVKD, per germline. The CDR3 contains 14 residues. The CDR3, as DNA: TGTGCCACCAGTGATTTGTCAGGGACGGATACGCAGTATTTT. Encoded protein: CATSDLSGTDTQYF.

The rearrangement links TRBV6-5 to TRBJ2-7; unclear D gene. The CDR3 sequence is 14 residues long. Trimming removed 5 bases at V and 5 bases at J, with 16 bases between. Per germline, CDR1 MNHEY and CDR2 SVGAGI. The CDR3 DNA reads as TGTGCCAGCAGTCAATCATTATCGGTTGACGAGCAGTACTTC. Its protein is CASSQSLSVDEQYF.

The chain employs TRBV7-9 and TRBJ1-1; 8 positions agree with TRBD1. In germline, CDR1 is SEHNR, CDR2 FQNEAQ (reference sequence). Losses at the gene ends were 5 bases for V and 3 bases for J; bases not matched to a gene: 11. This CDR3 has 16 residues. Here the CDR3 reads CASSPSSRGLDTEAFF. CDR3 DNA sequence: TGTGCCAGCAGCCCCAGCAGCAGGGGGCTAGACACTGAAGCTTTCTTT. Variable domain in full (rest from reference TRBV7-9 and TRBJ1-1): DTGVSQNPRHKITKRGQNVTFRCDPISEHNRLYWYRQTLGQGPEFLTYFQNEAQLEKSRLLSDRFSAERPKGSFSTLEIQRTEQGDSAMYLCASSPSSRGLDTEAFFGQGTRLTVV.

The chain recombines TRBV11-2 with TRBJ1-3; D ambiguous. This CDR3 has 16 residues. V lost 5 bases, J lost 0 bases, and 14 bases lay in between. Germline assignment: CDR1 SGHAT and CDR2 FQNNGV. The CDR3 is CASSPWTGSSGNTIYF. The CDR3 DNA reads as TGTGCCAGCAGCCCCTGGACGGGGAGCTCTGGAAACACCATATATTTT.

The chain recombines TRBV5-1 with TRBJ1-2; the match to TRBD1 covers 10 bases. V shed 5 bases, J shed 2 bases, and the junction held 15 bases outside the gene matches. Germline-derived CDR1 and CDR2 are SGHRS and YFSETQ. The CDR3 is 18 amino acids. The DNA of the CDR3 is TGCGCCAGCAGGGATCCGAGACAGGGGGCTCAGTGGAACTATGGCTACACCTTC. It specifies CASRDPRQGAQWNYGYTF.

The chain links TRBV28 to TRBJ2-3, with 9 bases aligning to TRBD2. Germline values: CDR1 MDHEN, CDR2 SYDVKM. The V gene end was trimmed by 3 bases and the J gene end by 2 bases; junction bases not matched to a gene: 9. The CDR3 loop spans 17 amino acids. In DNA, the CDR3 is TGTGCCAGCAGTTTTAGCGGGGGCCCGGGGCCCACAGATACGCAGTATTTT. Encoded protein: CASSFSGGPGPTDTQYF. Looking up the rest from reference TRBV28 and TRBJ2-3 gives the full variable domain: DVKVTQSSRYLVKRTGEKVFLECVQDMDHENMFWYRQDPGLGLRLIYFSYDVKMKEKGDIPEGYSVSREKKERFSLILESASTNQTSMYLCASSFSGGPGPTDTQYFGPGTRLTVL.